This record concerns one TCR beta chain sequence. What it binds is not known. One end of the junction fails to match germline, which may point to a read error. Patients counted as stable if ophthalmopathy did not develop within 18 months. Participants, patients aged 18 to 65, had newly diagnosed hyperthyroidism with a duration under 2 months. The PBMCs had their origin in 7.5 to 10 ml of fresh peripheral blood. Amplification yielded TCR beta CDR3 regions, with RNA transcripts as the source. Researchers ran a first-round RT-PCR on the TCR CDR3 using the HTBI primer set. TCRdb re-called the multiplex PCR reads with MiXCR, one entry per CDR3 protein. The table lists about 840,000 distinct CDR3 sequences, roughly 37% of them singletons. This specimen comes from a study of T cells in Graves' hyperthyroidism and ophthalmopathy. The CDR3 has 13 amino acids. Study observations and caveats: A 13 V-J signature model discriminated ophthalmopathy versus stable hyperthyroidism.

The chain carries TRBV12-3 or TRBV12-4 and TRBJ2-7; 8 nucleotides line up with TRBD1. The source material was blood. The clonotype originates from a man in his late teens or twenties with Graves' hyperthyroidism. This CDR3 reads CASSLNAGTGHFF. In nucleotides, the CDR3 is TGTGCCAGCAGTTTGAATGCCGGGACAGGCCACTTCTTC.